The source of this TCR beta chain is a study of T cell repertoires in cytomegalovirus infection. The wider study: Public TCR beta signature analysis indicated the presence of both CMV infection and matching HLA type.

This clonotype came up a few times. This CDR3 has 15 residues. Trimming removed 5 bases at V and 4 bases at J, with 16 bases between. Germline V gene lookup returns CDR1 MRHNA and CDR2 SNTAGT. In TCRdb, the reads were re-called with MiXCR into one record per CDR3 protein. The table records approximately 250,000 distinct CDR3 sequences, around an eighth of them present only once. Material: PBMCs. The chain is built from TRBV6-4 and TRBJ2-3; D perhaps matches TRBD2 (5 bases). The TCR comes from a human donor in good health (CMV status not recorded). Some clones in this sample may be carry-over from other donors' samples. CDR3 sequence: CASSPSTSTADTQYF. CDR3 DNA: TGTGCCAGCAGTCCCTCTACTAGTACGGCAGATACGCAGTATTTT.